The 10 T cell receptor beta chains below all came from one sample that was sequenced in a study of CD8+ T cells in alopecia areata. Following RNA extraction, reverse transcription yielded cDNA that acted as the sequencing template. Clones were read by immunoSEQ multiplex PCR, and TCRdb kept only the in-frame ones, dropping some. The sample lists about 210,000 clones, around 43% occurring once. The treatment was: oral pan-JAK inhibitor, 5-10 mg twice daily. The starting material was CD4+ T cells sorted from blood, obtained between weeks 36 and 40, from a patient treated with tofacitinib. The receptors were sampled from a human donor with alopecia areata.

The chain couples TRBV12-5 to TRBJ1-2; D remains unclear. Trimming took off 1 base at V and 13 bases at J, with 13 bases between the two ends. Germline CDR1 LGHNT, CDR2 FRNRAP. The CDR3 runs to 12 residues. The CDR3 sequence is CASGLAQGVTTF. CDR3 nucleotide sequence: TGTGCTAGTGGTTTGGCACAAGGAGTAACCACCTTC.

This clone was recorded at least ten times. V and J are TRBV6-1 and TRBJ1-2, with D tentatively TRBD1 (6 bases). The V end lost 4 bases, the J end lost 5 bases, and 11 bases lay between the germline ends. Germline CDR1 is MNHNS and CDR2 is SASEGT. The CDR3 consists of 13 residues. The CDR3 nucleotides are TGTGCCAGCAGTGCCCCACAGGGTTATGGCTACACCTTC. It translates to CASSAPQGYGYTF.

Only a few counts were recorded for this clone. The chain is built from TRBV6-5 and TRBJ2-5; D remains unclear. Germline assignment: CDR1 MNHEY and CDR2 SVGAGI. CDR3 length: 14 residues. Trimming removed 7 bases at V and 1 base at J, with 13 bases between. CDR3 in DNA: TGTGCCAGCACTTCTGGACGGATCCAAGAGACCCAGTACTTC. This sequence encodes CASTSGRIQETQYF.

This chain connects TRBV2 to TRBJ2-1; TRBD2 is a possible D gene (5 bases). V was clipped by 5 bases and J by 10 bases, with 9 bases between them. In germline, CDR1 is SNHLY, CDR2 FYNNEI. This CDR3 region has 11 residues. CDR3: CASSIREEQFF. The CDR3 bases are TGTGCCAGCAGTATCCGGGAAGAGCAGTTCTTC.

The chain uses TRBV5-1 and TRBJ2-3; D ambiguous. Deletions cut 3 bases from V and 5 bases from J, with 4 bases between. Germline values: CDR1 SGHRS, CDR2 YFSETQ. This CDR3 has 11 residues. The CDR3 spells CASSSRDTQYF. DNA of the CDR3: TGCGCCAGCAGCTCGAGAGATACGCAGTATTTT. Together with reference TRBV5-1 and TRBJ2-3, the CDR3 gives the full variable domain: KAGVTQTPRYLIKTRGQQVTLSCSPISGHRSVSWYQQTPGQGLQFLFEYFSETQRNKGNFPGRFSGRQFSNSRSEMNVSTLELGDSALYLCASSSRDTQYFGPGTRLTVL.

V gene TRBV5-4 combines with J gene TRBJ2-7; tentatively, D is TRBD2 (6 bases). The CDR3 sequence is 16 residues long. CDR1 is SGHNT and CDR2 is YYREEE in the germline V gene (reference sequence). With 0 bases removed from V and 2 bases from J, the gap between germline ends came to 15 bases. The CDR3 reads CASSLGAGKSTYEQYF. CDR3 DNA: TGTGCCAGCAGCTTGGGCGCGGGGAAATCTACCTACGAGCAGTACTTC. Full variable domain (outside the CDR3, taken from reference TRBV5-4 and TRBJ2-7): ETGVTQSPTHLIKTRGQQVTLRCSSQSGHNTVSWYQQALGQGPQFIFQYYREEENGRGNFPPRFSGLQFPNYSSELNVNALELDDSALYLCASSLGAGKSTYEQYFGPGTRLTVT.

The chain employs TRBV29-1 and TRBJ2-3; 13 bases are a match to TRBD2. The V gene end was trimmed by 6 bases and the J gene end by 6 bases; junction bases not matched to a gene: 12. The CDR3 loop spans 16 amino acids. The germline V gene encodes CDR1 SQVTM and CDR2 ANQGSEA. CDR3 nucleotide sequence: TGCAGCGTCATAAGGACTAGCGGGAGTGGGTGGGATACGCAGTATTTT. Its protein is CSVIRTSGSGWDTQYF.

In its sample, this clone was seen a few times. DNA for the CDR3: TGTGCCAGCAGTTTACGGGACAGGGAGACGAAGCAGTACTTC. This translates into CASSLRDRETKQYF. This chain connects TRBV27 to TRBJ2-7; 9 nucleotides match TRBD1. The J segment lost 8 bases and the V segment lost 2 bases, leaving 7 bases of the junction unmatched. Germline CDR1 and CDR2: MNHEY and SMNVEV (reference sequence). This CDR3 contains 14 residues.

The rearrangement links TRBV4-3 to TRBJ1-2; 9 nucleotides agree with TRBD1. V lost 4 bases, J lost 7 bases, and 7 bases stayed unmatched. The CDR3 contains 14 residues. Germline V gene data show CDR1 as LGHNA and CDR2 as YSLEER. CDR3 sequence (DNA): TGCGCCAGCAGCCTAGCGGACAGGGGATTTGGCTACACCTTC. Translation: CASSLADRGFGYTF.

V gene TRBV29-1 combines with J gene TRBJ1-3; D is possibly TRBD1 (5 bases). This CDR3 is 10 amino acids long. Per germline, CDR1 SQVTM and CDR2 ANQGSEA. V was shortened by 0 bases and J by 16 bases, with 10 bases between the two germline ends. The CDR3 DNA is TGCAGCGTTGAAGAAGCCGGGACGTATTTT. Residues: CSVEEAGTYF.